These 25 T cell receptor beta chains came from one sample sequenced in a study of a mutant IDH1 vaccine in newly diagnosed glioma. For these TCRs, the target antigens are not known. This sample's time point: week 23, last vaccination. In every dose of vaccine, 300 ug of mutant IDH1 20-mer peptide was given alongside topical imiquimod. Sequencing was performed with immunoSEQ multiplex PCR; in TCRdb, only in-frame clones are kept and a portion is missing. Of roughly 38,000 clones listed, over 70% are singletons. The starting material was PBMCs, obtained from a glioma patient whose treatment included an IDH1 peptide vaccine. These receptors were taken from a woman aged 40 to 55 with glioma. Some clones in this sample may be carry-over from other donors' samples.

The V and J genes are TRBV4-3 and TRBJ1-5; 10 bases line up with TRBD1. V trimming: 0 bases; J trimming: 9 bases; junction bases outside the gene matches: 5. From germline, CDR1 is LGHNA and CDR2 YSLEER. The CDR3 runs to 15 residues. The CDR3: CASSQDGTGARPQHF. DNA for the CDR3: TGCGCCAGCAGCCAAGACGGGACAGGGGCTAGGCCCCAGCATTTT.

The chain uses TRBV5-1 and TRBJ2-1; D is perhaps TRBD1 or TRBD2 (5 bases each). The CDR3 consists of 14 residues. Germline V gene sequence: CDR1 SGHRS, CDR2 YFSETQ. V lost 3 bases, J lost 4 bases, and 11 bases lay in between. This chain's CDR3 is CASSSSGPYNEQFF. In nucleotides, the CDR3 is TGCGCCAGCAGCTCCTCGGGACCATACAATGAGCAGTTCTTC.

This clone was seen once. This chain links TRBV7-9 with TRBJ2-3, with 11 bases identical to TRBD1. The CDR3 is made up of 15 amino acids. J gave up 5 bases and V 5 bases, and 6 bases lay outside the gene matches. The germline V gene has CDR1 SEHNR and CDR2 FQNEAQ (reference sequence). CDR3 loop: CASSGGQGVGDTQYF. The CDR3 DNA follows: TGTGCCAGCAGCGGGGGACAGGGGGTTGGAGATACGCAGTATTTT.

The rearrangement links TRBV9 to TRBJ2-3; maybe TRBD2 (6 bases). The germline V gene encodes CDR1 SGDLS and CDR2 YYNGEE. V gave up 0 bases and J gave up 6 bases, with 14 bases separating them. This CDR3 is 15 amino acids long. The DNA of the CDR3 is TGTGCCAGCAGCGTAGCTGGCGGGACGAGGGATACGCAGTATTTT. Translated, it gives CASSVAGGTRDTQYF.

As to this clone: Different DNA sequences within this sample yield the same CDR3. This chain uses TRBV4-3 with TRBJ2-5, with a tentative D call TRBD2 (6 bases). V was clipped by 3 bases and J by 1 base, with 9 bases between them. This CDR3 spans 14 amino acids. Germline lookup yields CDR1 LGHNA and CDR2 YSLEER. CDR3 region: CASSQGLAQETQYF. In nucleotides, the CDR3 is TGCGCCAGCAGCCAGGGACTGGCCCAAGAGACCCAGTACTTC.

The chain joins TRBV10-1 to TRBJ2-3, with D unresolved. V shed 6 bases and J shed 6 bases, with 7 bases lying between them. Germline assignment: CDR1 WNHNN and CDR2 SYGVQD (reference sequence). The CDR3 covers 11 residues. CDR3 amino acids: CASSADDTQYF. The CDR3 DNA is TGCGCCAGCAGCGCCGATGATACGCAGTATTTT.

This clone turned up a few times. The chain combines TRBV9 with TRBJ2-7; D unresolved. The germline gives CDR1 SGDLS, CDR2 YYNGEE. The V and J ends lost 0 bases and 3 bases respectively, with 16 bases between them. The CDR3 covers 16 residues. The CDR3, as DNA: TGTGCCAGCAGCGTAGATCCAAGGCCTGGGAACTACGAGCAGTACTTC. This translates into CASSVDPRPGNYEQYF. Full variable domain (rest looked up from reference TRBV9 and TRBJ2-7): DSGVTQTPKHLITATGQRVTLRCSPRSGDLSVYWYQQSLDQGLQFLIQYYNGEERAKGNILERFSAQQFPDLHSELNLSSLELGDSALYFCASSVDPRPGNYEQYFGPGTRLTVT.

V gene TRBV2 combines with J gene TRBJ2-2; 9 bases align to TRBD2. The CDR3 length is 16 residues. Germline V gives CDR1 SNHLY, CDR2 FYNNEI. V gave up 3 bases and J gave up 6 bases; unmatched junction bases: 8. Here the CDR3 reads CASSEGVAGVAGELFF. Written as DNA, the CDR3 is TGTGCCAGCAGTGAGGGGGTAGCGGGAGTTGCCGGGGAGCTGTTTTTT.

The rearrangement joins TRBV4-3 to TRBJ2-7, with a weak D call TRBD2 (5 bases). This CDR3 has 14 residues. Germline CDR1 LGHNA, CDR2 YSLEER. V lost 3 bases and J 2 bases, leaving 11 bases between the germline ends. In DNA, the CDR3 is TGCGCCAGCAGCCACACTAGACGCCCCTACGAGCAGTACTTC. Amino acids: CASSHTRRPYEQYF.

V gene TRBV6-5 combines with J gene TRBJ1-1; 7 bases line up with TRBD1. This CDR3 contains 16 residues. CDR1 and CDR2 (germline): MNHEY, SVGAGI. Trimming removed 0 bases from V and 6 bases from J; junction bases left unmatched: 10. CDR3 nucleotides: TGTGCCAGCAGTTACTCCCGCAACAGGGGCACCTCTGAAGCTTTCTTT. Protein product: CASSYSRNRGTSEAFF.

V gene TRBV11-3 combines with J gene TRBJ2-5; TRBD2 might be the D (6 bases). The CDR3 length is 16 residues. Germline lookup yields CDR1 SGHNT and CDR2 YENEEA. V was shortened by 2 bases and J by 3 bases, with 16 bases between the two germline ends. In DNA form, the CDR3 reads TGTGCCAGCAGCTTATCCCCTGGGAGGAAGAAAGAGACCCAGTACTTC. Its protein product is CASSLSPGRKKETQYF.

The CDR3 sequence is CATANSGTGGTGELFF. CDR3 DNA sequence: TGTGCCACTGCAAATTCCGGGACAGGGGGGACCGGGGAGCTGTTTTTT. The chain recombines TRBV7-3 with TRBJ2-2, with TRBD1 matching 11 bases. There are 16 residues in the CDR3. Per germline, CDR1 SGHTA and CDR2 FQGTGA. The V segment lost 10 bases and the J segment 5 bases; nucleotides outside the gene matches: 12.

CDR3 loop: CASRPTANTEAFF. In DNA form, the CDR3 reads TGTGCCAGCAGGCCTACAGCAAACACTGAAGCTTTCTTT. The rearrangement links TRBV28 to TRBJ1-1; D unresolved. This CDR3 region has 13 residues. Germline lookup yields CDR1 MDHEN and CDR2 SYDVKM. V was pared by 6 bases and J by 2 bases, with 10 bases between.

CDR3 coding DNA: TGTGCCAGCCCCAAAGGCGGGGAGCCACACGGGCGCAATCAGCCCCAGCATTTT. The encoded protein is CASPKGGEPHGRNQPQHF. The chain joins TRBV9 to TRBJ1-5; no clear D. The CDR3 has 18 residues. Germline V CDR1 and CDR2: SGDLS, YYNGEE. V was shortened by 7 bases and J by 2 bases, with 25 bases between the two germline ends.

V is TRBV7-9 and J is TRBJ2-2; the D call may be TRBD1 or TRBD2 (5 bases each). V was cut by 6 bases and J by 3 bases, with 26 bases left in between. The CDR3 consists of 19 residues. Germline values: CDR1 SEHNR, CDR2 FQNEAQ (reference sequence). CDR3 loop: CASRGPWGWHTTDTGELFF. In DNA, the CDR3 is TGTGCCAGCAGGGGACCCTGGGGGTGGCATACGACAGACACCGGGGAGCTGTTTTTT.

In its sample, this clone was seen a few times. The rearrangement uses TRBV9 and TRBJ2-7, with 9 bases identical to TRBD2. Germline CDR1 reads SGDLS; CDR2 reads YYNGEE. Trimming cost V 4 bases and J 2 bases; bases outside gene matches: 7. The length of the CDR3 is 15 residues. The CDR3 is CASSLSPSGTYEQYF. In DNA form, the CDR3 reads TGTGCCAGCAGCCTTTCACCTAGCGGGACCTACGAGCAGTACTTC.

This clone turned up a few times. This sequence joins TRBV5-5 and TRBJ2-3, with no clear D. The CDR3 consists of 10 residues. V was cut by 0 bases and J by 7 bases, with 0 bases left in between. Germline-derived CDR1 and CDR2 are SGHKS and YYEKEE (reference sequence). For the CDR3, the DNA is TGTGCCAGCAGCTTGGATACGCAGTATTTT. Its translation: CASSLDTQYF.

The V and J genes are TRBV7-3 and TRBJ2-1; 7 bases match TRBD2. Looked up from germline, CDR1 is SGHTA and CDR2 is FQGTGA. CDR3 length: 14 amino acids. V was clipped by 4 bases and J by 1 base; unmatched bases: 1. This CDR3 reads CASSSGGSYNEQFF. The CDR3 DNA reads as TGTGCCAGCAGCTCGGGGGGTTCCTACAATGAGCAGTTCTTC.

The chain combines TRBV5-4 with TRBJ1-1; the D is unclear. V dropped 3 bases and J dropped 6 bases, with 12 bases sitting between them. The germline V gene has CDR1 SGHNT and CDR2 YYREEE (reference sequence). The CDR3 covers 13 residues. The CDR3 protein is CASSWSRRAEAFF. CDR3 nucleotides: TGTGCCAGCAGCTGGTCCAGAAGGGCTGAAGCTTTCTTT.

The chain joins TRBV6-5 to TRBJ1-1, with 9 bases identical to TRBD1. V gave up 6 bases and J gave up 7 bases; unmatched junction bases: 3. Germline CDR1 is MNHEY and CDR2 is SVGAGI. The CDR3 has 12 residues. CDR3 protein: CASRLDRGEAFF. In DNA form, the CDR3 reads TGTGCCAGCAGATTGGACAGGGGTGAAGCTTTCTTT.

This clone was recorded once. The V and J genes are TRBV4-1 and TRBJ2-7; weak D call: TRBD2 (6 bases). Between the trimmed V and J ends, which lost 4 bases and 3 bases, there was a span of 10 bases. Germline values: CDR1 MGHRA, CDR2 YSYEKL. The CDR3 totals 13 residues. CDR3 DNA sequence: TGCGCCAGCAGCCTCCCGGGGGACTACGAGCAGTACTTC. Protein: CASSLPGDYEQYF.

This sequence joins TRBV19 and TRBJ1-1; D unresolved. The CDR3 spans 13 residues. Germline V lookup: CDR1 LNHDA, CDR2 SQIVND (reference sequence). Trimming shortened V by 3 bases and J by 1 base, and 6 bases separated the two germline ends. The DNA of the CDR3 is TGTGCCAGTAGTATCATGGAGAACACTGAAGCTTTCTTT. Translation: CASSIMENTEAFF.

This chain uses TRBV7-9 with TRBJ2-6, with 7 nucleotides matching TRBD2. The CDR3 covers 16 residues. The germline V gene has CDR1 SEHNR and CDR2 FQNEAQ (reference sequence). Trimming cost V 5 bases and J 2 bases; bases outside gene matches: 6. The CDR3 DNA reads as TGTGCCAGCAGCCCCCCGGGGAGGGCTGGGGCCAACGTCCTGACTTTC. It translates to CASSPPGRAGANVLTF.

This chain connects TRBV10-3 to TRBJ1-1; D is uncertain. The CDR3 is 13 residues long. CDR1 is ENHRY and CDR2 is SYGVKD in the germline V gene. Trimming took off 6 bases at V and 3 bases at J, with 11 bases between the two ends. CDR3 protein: CAIRLRDYTEAFF. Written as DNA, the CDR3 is TGTGCCATCAGACTCAGAGACTACACTGAAGCTTTCTTT.

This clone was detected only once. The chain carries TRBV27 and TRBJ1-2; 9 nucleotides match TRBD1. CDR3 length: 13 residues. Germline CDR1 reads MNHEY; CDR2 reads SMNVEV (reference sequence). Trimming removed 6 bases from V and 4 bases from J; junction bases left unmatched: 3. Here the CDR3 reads CASRGQGVYGYTF. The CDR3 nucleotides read TGTGCCAGCAGGGGACAGGGAGTCTATGGCTACACCTTC.